The 10 T cell receptor beta chains presented below share a single source sample, sequenced in a study of blood T cell repertoires in COVID-19. This table comes from immunoSEQ multiplex PCR, and its TCRdb copy is limited to in-frame clones, with some not included. There are about 84,000 clones in the sample; 90% to 95% occur only once, and less than 5% lies in the top ten. Sequencing was done on a sample of peripheral blood. The receptors derive from a human donor with active COVID-19. The donor label of this sample is uncertain.

The rearrangement joins TRBV10-3 to TRBJ2-2; D remains unclear. This CDR3 contains 13 residues. V lost 6 bases to trimming and J lost 6 bases, with 11 bases between them. CDR1 and CDR2 from the germline V gene are ENHRY and SYGVKD. The CDR3 reads CAIRMPGSGELFF. For the CDR3, the DNA is TGTGCCATCAGGATGCCTGGCTCCGGGGAGCTGTTTTTT.

V and J are TRBV4-1 and TRBJ2-7; possibly TRBD2 for D (5 bases). V was clipped by 0 bases and J by 3 bases, with 9 bases between them. This CDR3 region has 14 residues. In germline, CDR1 is MGHRA, CDR2 YSYEKL. This chain's CDR3 is CASSQDRGLYEQYF. CDR3 sequence (DNA): TGCGCCAGCAGCCAAGACAGAGGGCTCTACGAGCAGTACTTC.

This rearrangement joins TRBV6-5 to TRBJ2-1; D is possibly TRBD1 (6 bases). The CDR3 is made up of 14 amino acids. Germline V gene data show CDR1 as MNHEY and CDR2 as SVGAGI. Trimming pared 9 bases from V and 11 bases from J, leaving 23 bases between. CDR3 sequence reads: CASRQGFSGTQQFF. The CDR3 DNA reads as TGTGCCAGTCGCCAGGGGTTCTCCGGGACCCAGCAGTTCTTC.

The rearrangement joins TRBV11-2 to TRBJ2-7; 9 bases match TRBD1. The CDR3 is 15 residues long. Per germline, CDR1 SGHAT and CDR2 FQNNGV. Trimming cost V 6 bases and J 3 bases; bases outside gene matches: 9. The CDR3 loop reads CASSTGTGIHYEQYF. In DNA form, the CDR3 reads TGTGCCAGCAGTACCGGGACAGGGATCCACTACGAGCAGTACTTC.

This rearrangement joins TRBV18 to TRBJ1-2, with 7 positions matching TRBD1. CDR1 and CDR2 (germline): KGHSH, LQKENI. J was trimmed by 8 bases and V by 3 bases; bases with no gene match: 9. CDR3 length: 14 residues. The CDR3 region is CASSPDTGVWGYTF. The CDR3 coding sequence is TGTGCCAGCTCACCGGATACAGGGGTCTGGGGCTACACCTTC.

V and J are TRBV12-5 and TRBJ2-3; D unclear. Germline CDR1 and CDR2: LGHNT and FRNRAP. Trimming took off 0 bases at V and 11 bases at J, with 9 bases between the two ends. The CDR3 length is 12 residues. The CDR3 protein is CASGLVLVEQYF. The CDR3, as DNA: TGTGCTAGTGGTTTGGTCCTAGTTGAGCAGTATTTT.

The gene calls are TRBV19 and TRBJ2-7, with 7 bases aligning to TRBD1. Germline values: CDR1 LNHDA, CDR2 SQIVND (reference sequence). The CDR3 is made up of 14 amino acids. The trim removed 3 bases at V and 5 bases at J, leaving 7 bases unmatched. This CDR3 reads CASSIGQVMDEQYF. CDR3 coding DNA: TGTGCCAGTAGTATCGGACAGGTGATGGACGAGCAGTACTTC.

The gene calls are TRBV7-2 and TRBJ1-3; a weak D match, TRBD1 (5 bases). Trimming pared 1 base from V and 3 bases from J, leaving 7 bases between. Germline V gene data show CDR1 as SGHTA and CDR2 as FQGNSA. The CDR3 is made up of 14 amino acids. CDR3 protein: CASSLEQVGNTIYF. CDR3 DNA: TGTGCCAGCAGCTTAGAACAGGTTGGAAACACCATATATTTT. Variable domain in full (rest from reference TRBV7-2 and TRBJ1-3): GAGVSQSPSNKVTEKGKDVELRCDPISGHTALYWYRQSLGQGLEFLIYFQGNSAPDKSGLPSDRFSAERTGGSVSTLTIQRTQQEDSAVYLCASSLEQVGNTIYFGEGSWLTVV.

This chain joins TRBV24-1 and TRBJ2-7, with D possibly matching TRBD1 (6 bases). CDR3 length: 12 residues. Germline V gene lookup returns CDR1 KGHDR and CDR2 SFDVKD. The V and J ends lost 5 bases and 7 bases respectively, with 11 bases between them. The chain's CDR3 is CATSAGVGEQYF. In DNA form, the CDR3 reads TGTGCCACCAGTGCAGGGGTAGGGGAGCAGTACTTC.

This clone was observed a single time. The CDR3 spells CASSPRTGGAYEQYF. The DNA for the CDR3 is TGCGCCAGCAGCCCACGGACAGGGGGCGCCTACGAGCAGTACTTC. This chain joins TRBV5-1 and TRBJ2-7; 11 bases align to TRBD1. Per the germline V gene, CDR1 is SGHRS and CDR2 is YFSETQ. The CDR3 length is 15 residues. The J segment lost 2 bases and the V segment lost 4 bases, leaving 5 bases of the junction unmatched.